Below, one T cell receptor (beta chain) is given with its context. This specimen belongs to a study of OX40 agonist ivuxolimab in advanced cancers. V was pared by 6 bases and J by 2 bases, with 5 bases of the junction left unmatched. This CDR3 is built from 16 residues. The germline gives CDR1 MRHNA, CDR2 SNTAGT. The protocol was immunoSEQ multiplex PCR, while the TCRdb copy is restricted to in-frame clones and leaves out a portion. The sample records about 64,000 clones, 80% to 85% being singletons. This TCR was sampled from an adult with an advanced solid tumor such as melanoma, head and neck, liver or kidney cancer. The chain recombines TRBV6-4 with TRBJ2-3; the match to TRBD2 covers 13 bases. This material consisted of CD4+ or CD8+ T cells sorted from blood, taken in a trial of the OX40 agonist ivuxolimab. For the CDR3, the DNA is TGTGCCAGCAGCGCTACTAGCGGGGGGGCCACAGATACGCAGTATTTT. This sequence encodes CASSATSGGATDTQYF.